This TCR beta chain came from a study of identifying expanded T cells in peripheral blood. General observations from the study: Approximately 2-week clone count variance significantly increased as total template count grew. Differentially abundant clones: about 1.3 between replicates, around 17 at roughly 2 weeks, 19 at four.

About this clone: What it binds is not known.

Between the trimmed V and J ends, which lost 7 bases and 1 base, there was a span of 10 bases. Germline lookup yields CDR1 SQVTM and CDR2 ANQGSEA. The CDR3 runs to 13 residues. This table comes from immunoSEQ multiplex PCR, and its TCRdb copy is limited to in-frame clones, with some not included. The table lists some 93,000 clones, about nine tenths of them singletons, with roughly 3.8% in the top ten. The V gene is TRBV29-1, the J gene TRBJ2-2, with D hard to call. The clonotype originates from a person aged 18-70 years in good health. The sequenced sample consisted of blood. The chain's CDR3 is CSASPENTGELFF. Here the CDR3 DNA reads TGCAGCGCCAGCCCGGAGAACACCGGGGAGCTGTTTTTT.